What follows is one T cell receptor beta chain and its context. The data stem from a study of blood T cell repertoires in COVID-19. Study at large: Donors in the United States, Italy and Spain gave samples during acute or convalescent COVID-19. T cells, B-cell-depleted T cells, or PBMCs provided the cDNA or gDNA that served as material.

Germline CDR1 GTSNPN, CDR2 SVGIG (reference sequence). With V trimmed by 1 base and J by 4 bases, 1 base remained unmatched. This CDR3 has 14 residues. Per the authors' pipeline: Researchers report that nucleated cell counts were estimated from reference gene primer amplification. Sequencing was performed with immunoSEQ multiplex PCR; in TCRdb, only in-frame clones are kept and a portion is missing. V and J calls and clone size are those listed in that table; D and trimming were worked out from the DNA. The table lists about 150,000 clones, roughly 89% of them singletons, with 8.9% in the top ten. The sequence came from a man between 25 and 39 years old with COVID-19, enrolled during active disease. The V gene is TRBV30, the J gene TRBJ1-4; 9 bases are shared with TRBD1. The sequencing input was peripheral blood. The DNA of the CDR3 is TGTGCCTGGAGTGAGGGACAGGGTAATGAAAAACTGTTTTTT. Its protein product is CAWSEGQGNEKLFF.